Listed below are T cell receptor beta chains from one sample, sequenced in a study of T cell responses to AZD1222 COVID-19 vaccine. The method was immunoSEQ multiplex PCR; TCRdb's version includes in-frame clones alone and lacks a portion of them. The sample contains under 200,000 clones, less than 95% of which appear only once. Specimen: peripheral blood, collected on day 0 of AZD1222 vaccination. The source is an adult in good health. CDR3s include the opening cysteine and the closing phenylalanine or tryptophan. Size values are once, few and many counts, or a class for expanded clones, and some rows have none.

TRBV2	-	CASSEEVPRSGEQYF
TRBV2	-	CASGLGQGYEQYF
TRBV5-5	-	CASSLLDTPADTQYF
TRBV5-5	once	CASSLAGGASTGNQPQHF
TRBV19	once	CASSLLQFPGGNQEQHF
TRBV19	-	CASSHPGQGPFFANQPQHF
TRBV5-1	-	CASSLATVLWGGIAKNIQYF
TRBV3-1/TRBV3-2	-	CASSPGTGMGNTEAFF
TRBV10-1	-	CASSDPPGTSGRGTGELFF
TRBV4-1	-	CASSQGRGTGNTIYF
TRBV21-1	-	CASSKGRTGGGQPQHF
TRBV5-1	once	CASSFDGTGAYEQYF
TRBV11-2	-	CASSLAGQVNTGELFF
TRBV28	-	CASSPGAVGYGYTF
TRBV5-1	-	CASSLGGGNYNEQFF
TRBV6-5	-	CASSYSWGPYEKLFF
TRBV28	once	CASTPPGYPNTGELFF
TRBV5-1	-	CASSLRRGAVNTEAFF
TRBV7-9	once	CASSLDLGAEAFF
TRBV28	few	CASSTPEAYNSPLHF
TRBV30	-	CAWTSGVADTQYF
TRBV18	once	CASSPLGQGNNQPQHF
TRBV5-1	-	CASSRPPNTEAFF
TRBV27	-	CASKGAGGAYGYTF
TRBV11-3	-	CASSLLGGEQYF
TRBV7-7	-	CASSLAPHRPGELFF
TRBV6-5	-	CASSYWGGPSDTQYF
TRBV6-5	-	CASRRPGGTDTQYF
TRBV25-1	-	CASSESGIGLAGDGEQFF
TRBV5-5	-	CASSWGAELFF
TRBV3-1/TRBV3-2	-	CASSQPGLEDEKLFF
TRBV29-1	-	CSVLNSPKNEQFF
TRBV20-1	-	CSASLGTGFGEQYF
TRBV6-4	-	CASSELAGAETQYF
TRBV11-2	-	CASSQTGTQQETQYF
TRBV6-5	-	CASRPTGNQPQHF
TRBV6-6	-	CASRLRHEPQHF
TRBV7-9	-	CASSLEPPEEKLFF
TRBV6-5	-	CASSPDRISYNEQFF
TRBV7-9	-	CASSYDRNSYNEQFF
TRBV2	-	CASRGPADAGDTQYF
TRBV10-3	-	CASTSGTASNEKLFF
TRBV9	-	CASSPGGSSYNEQFF
TRBV6-6	-	CASSYKAGGSVNTQYF
TRBV6-2/TRBV6-3	-	CASSLSRGGRNTGELFF
TRBV27	-	CASSGMNTEAFF
TRBV23-1	-	CASSPAGAENAGSNQPQHF
TRBV10-3	-	CAISGQGNTEAFF
TRBV6-1	-	CASSDGATQHF
TRBV2	once	CASRFGGTEAFF
TRBV18	few	CASSTGTEAFF
TRBV3-1/TRBV3-2	once	CASSHGTVANYGYTF
TRBV9	-	CASTQGEGPFSGANVLTF
TRBV18	-	CASSPGPRTGSSTANQPQHF
TRBV12-3/TRBV12-4	-	CASTTTGQLFF
TRBV28	-	CASSPGYEQYF
TRBV27	-	CASTRDRYKNTGELFF
TRBV13	-	CASSFGAGGPLETQYF
TRBV19	-	CASTPSSGSSYEQYF